This T cell receptor beta chain was captured in a study of blood T cell repertoires in COVID-19 (dated by TCRdb to 2020 to 2022). Study-level background: Samples covering the acute and convalescent phases of COVID-19 were provided by collaborators in the United States, Italy and Spain. HLA class I and class II types, where available, came from metadata supplied by the sample provider rather than from assay-based typing. A de-identified subject ID, COVID-19 status, age in years and sex were almost always included in the sample metadata. The samples were drawn from two sources: the first 160 participants of the ongoing ImmuneRACE study, and 1,254 subjects contributed by 6 global collaborators. Subjects who had been exposed to COVID-19, were actively infected with it, or had recovered from it provided the deeply sampled blood TCRbeta repertoires that made up the dataset. The repertoires were released in a freely available public database intended as a resource for research on the immune response to SARS-CoV-2. The material from the prospective study consisted of cDNA or gDNA derived from T cells, B-cell-depleted T cells, or PBMCs.

TCRbeta CDR3 regions were amplified from genomic DNA by means of the immunoSEQ Assay, a bias-controlled multiplex PCR. On the study's bioinformatics: The number of nucleated cells in each sample was estimated from the amplification of reference gene primers within the assay. Sequence reads were collapsed and filtered to measure the absolute abundance of every unique TCRbeta CDR3 rearrangement. Productive Simpson clonality was computed per sample as the square root of Simpson's diversity index over productive rearrangements. TCRdb retrieved this table from immuneACCESS and kept in-frame rearrangements only. Not all clones are present; in checked studies, unresolved V genes account for under half, and no reason is known for the remainder. V and J calls and clone size come straight from that table; D and trimming were deduced from the DNA. For this sample there are more than 65,000 clones; about nine tenths appear just once. The ten largest account for roughly 8.7% of the sample.

Note on this clone: The clone's antigen remains unknown. Within one base of it there is no much larger clone, and no base qualities were kept.

Findings and caveats that apply to the study as a whole: The quantity of clinical and demographic metadata differed by source and by participant and was supplied without curation.

Collaborating institutions collected whole blood in K2EDTA tubes following their own protocols. Collaborator samples were shipped for TCRbeta analysis as frozen whole blood, isolated PBMCs, or DNA extracted from either sample type. CDR1 and CDR2 are read off the germline V gene (reference sequence) as LNHDA and SQIVND. V and J lose 7 bases and 6 bases, and a span of 15 bases separates them. CDR3 length: 14 amino acids, cysteine to phenylalanine. Just CDR3 DNA is preserved here, 42 bases in frame from base 1. Sequenced sample: peripheral blood. The rearrangement combines TRBV19 with TRBJ2-2; matching of 7 bases hints at TRBD2 as the D gene. The sequence came from a man aged 50-59 years with acute or convalescent COVID-19. The CDR3 protein sequence reads: CASTGGRLSGELFF. Here is the DNA: TGTGCCAGTACCGGGGGGCGTCTTTCCGGGGAGCTGTTTTTT.